The sequence of this TCR beta chain was determined in a study of T cell responses to AZD1222 COVID-19 vaccine. V was pared by 0 bases and J by 2 bases, with 10 bases between. Germline CDR1 reads SGDLS; CDR2 reads YYNGEE. This CDR3 has 15 amino acids. Clones were read by immunoSEQ multiplex PCR, and TCRdb kept only the in-frame ones, dropping some. The repertoire holds fewer than 150,000 clones, with approximately 91% as singletons. The source of this sequence is an adult who received the AZD1222 COVID-19 vaccine. The V and J genes are TRBV9 and TRBJ2-3; no firm D call. This material consisted of peripheral blood, taken 28 days after the second AZD1222 dose. CDR3 loop: CASSVAPVDTDTQYF. CDR3 bases: TGTGCCAGCAGCGTAGCTCCCGTAGACACAGATACGCAGTATTTT.